This TCR beta chain was documented in a study of blood T cell repertoires in COVID-19. Data came from immunoSEQ multiplex PCR; TCRdb stores just in-frame clones and leaves some out. The table records 120,000 to 150,000 clones, more than 65% of them present only once. This CDR3 comprises 16 residues. The V segment lost 0 bases and the J segment 5 bases; nucleotides outside the gene matches: 5. Germline V gene lookup returns CDR1 MGHRA and CDR2 YSYEKL. The chain recombines TRBV4-1 with TRBJ2-3; 10 bases are shared with TRBD2. The specimen was peripheral blood. This receptor was taken from a man between 60 and 70 years old with acute or convalescent COVID-19. The CDR3 loop is CASSQDIAGGEDTQYF. CDR3 nucleotides: TGCGCCAGCAGCCAAGATATAGCGGGAGGCGAAGATACGCAGTATTTT.